Sequencing of this T cell receptor (beta chain) was carried out in a study of blood T cell repertoires in COVID-19. Study-wide background: Whether acute or convalescent, the COVID-19 samples came from the United States, Italy and Spain. PBMCs, B-cell-depleted T cells, or T cells provided the cDNA or gDNA that made up the material.

This table comes from immunoSEQ multiplex PCR, and its TCRdb copy is limited to in-frame clones, with some not included. The sample holds some 150,000 clones, around 80% seen once. Germline loops: CDR1 SNHLY, CDR2 FYNNEI. This CDR3 spans 18 amino acids. V lost 6 bases and J lost 0, with 18 bases in between. Sequencing used peripheral blood. The sequence derives from a woman of 80 years or more in a cohort sampled during active or convalescent COVID-19. The chain links TRBV2 to TRBJ2-6, with D possibly being TRBD1 (6 bases). The CDR3 reads CASSKAGAPLSGANVLTF. For the CDR3, the DNA is TGTGCCAGCAGCAAGGCAGGGGCGCCCCTCTCTGGGGCCAACGTCCTGACTTTC.